One and the same sample provided the 27 T cell receptor beta chains below, sequenced in a study of PD-1 blockade in classical Hodgkin lymphoma. Each patient experienced a relapse that followed autologous stem cell transplantation, and brentuximab vedotin exposure varied. This table comes from immunoSEQ multiplex PCR, and its TCRdb copy is limited to in-frame clones, with some not included. The data hold 14,000 or so clones, with more than 75% observed a single time. Material: peripheral blood mononuclear cells (PBMCs), obtained at baseline. All receptors come from a human donor with classical Hodgkin lymphoma.

This chain uses TRBV2 with TRBJ1-1; 7 nucleotides agree with TRBD1. Germline loops: CDR1 SNHLY, CDR2 FYNNEI. The CDR3 covers 13 residues. Trimming cost V 5 bases and J 2 bases; bases outside gene matches: 2. The CDR3 bases are TGTGCCAGCAGTAGGGACAGAAACACTGAAGCTTTCTTT. This translates into CASSRDRNTEAFF.

The CDR3 is CASSLRGTSEELFF. The CDR3 coding sequence is TGCGCCAGCAGCTTGCGTGGCACTTCGGAGGAGCTGTTTTTT. The chain is built from TRBV5-1 and TRBJ2-2; D is unclear. This CDR3 has 14 residues. CDR1 and CDR2 from the germline V gene are SGHRS and YFSETQ. The V and J ends lost 1 base and 10 bases respectively, with 14 bases between them.

The CDR3 nucleotides are TGTGCCAGCAGCTCATTCGGGTCCGTCGAAAACACCATATATTTT. Encoded protein: CASSSFGSVENTIYF. The genes are TRBV5-5 and TRBJ1-3, with D unresolved. The CDR3 runs 15 residues. Germline-derived CDR1 and CDR2 are SGHKS and YYEKEE (reference sequence). The V and J ends lost 3 bases and 6 bases respectively, with 16 bases between them.

This clone occurred once. The chain carries TRBV5-8 and TRBJ2-7; D perhaps matches TRBD1 (6 bases). Germline-derived CDR1 and CDR2 are SGHTS and YDEGEE. The V gene lost 5 bases and the J gene lost 3 bases, with 15 bases spanning the gap. The CDR3 is made up of 14 amino acids. This CDR3 is CASRGWDTDYEQYF. The CDR3 DNA reads TGTGCCAGCAGAGGGTGGGACACAGACTACGAGCAGTACTTC.

This chain joins TRBV10-3 and TRBJ2-5, with 12 bases that match TRBD2. With 6 bases clipped from V and 13 bases from J, the junction kept 12 bases outside the gene matches. The CDR3 is 14 amino acids. Germline V gene sequence: CDR1 ENHRY, CDR2 SYGVKD. The CDR3 spells CAIRGELAGGRWYF. CDR3 in DNA: TGTGCCATCAGGGGGGAACTAGCGGGAGGCCGTTGGTACTTC.

Regarding this clone: The junction does not match germline at one end; this may be a read error. The chain has TRBV19 and TRBJ1-1; D gene unclear. Per the germline V gene, CDR1 is LNHDA and CDR2 is SQIVND (reference sequence). The CDR3 loop spans 12 amino acids. The CDR3 bases are TGTGCCAGTAGTTTATTGGATACTGAGGCTTTCTTT. Translated, it gives CASSLLDTEAFF.

The V call is TRBV2, the J call TRBJ2-1; 7 nucleotides agree with TRBD2. The CDR3 has 14 amino acids. The trim removed 7 bases at V and 0 bases at J, leaving 3 bases unmatched. The germline CDR1 and CDR2 sequences are SNHLY and FYNNEI. Here the CDR3 DNA reads TGTGCCAGCAAACGGGACTACTCCTACAATGAGCAGTTCTTC. It yields the protein CASKRDYSYNEQFF.

In its sample, this clone was seen once. This chain joins TRBV29-1 and TRBJ1-1, with 9 bases aligning to TRBD1. The ends lost 4 bases at V and 6 bases at J; junction bases unmatched: 6. Per the germline V gene, CDR1 is SQVTM and CDR2 is ANQGSEA. The CDR3 is made up of 13 amino acids. For the CDR3, the DNA is TGCAGCGTTGGGGGGACAGGGAAGGCTGAAGCTTTCTTT. As protein: CSVGGTGKAEAFF.

This chain uses TRBV21-1 with TRBJ2-7; no check of the table's D call, TRBD1, against the DNA was made. TRBV21-1 represents a pseudogene. The CDR3 contains 14 residues. The CDR3 sequence: CASSINRVSYEQYF. The CDR3 DNA sequence: TGTGCCAGCAGCATCAACAGGGTATCGTACGAGCAGTACTTC.

The rearrangement links TRBV27 to TRBJ1-4; TRBD1 matches at 9 bases. The germline CDR1 and CDR2 sequences are MNHEY and SMNVEV (reference sequence). The CDR3 loop spans 14 amino acids. The junction had 6 bases not matched to a gene; V was cut back by 3 bases and J by 10 bases. The CDR3 loop reads CASSFTGGIVKLFF. CDR3 sequence (DNA): TGTGCCAGCAGTTTTACAGGGGGCATCGTAAAACTGTTTTTT.

J is TRBJ1-2 and V is TRBV11-2; 12 bases agree with TRBD1. This CDR3 has 16 amino acids. Germline CDR1 is SGHAT and CDR2 is FQNNGV. The J segment lost 0 bases and the V segment lost 7 bases, leaving 6 bases of the junction unmatched. The CDR3 coding sequence is TGTGCCAGCACCGGGACAGGGGGCCTGACTAACTATGGCTACACCTTC. Translated, it gives CASTGTGGLTNYGYTF.

The rearrangement links TRBV19 to TRBJ1-2, with D possibly being TRBD1 (5 bases). Trimming took off 6 bases at V and 4 bases at J, with 12 bases between the two ends. The CDR3 has 13 amino acids. Germline loops: CDR1 LNHDA, CDR2 SQIVND (reference sequence). The CDR3 loop is CASRGWDGYGYTF. The DNA of the CDR3 is TGTGCCAGTAGGGGCTGGGACGGCTATGGCTACACCTTC.

The CDR3, as DNA: TGTGCCAGCAGCTTGTCCTCAGCGGGGGGACCTGACAATGAGCAGTTCTTC. Amino acid sequence: CASSLSSAGGPDNEQFF. The genes are TRBV7-6 and TRBJ2-1, with 9 bases fitting TRBD2. This CDR3 comprises 17 residues. The junction had 11 bases not matched to a gene; V was cut back by 3 bases and J by 5 bases. Germline CDR1 is SGHVS and CDR2 is FNYEAQ.

This sequence joins TRBV4-1 and TRBJ2-5; TRBD2 aligns across 7 bases. V lost 4 bases to trimming and J lost 5 bases; unmatched junction nucleotides: 7. Germline CDR1 and CDR2: MGHRA and YSYEKL. The CDR3 length is 14 residues. The CDR3 region is CASSRPWGGETQYF. CDR3 nucleotides: TGCGCCAGCAGCCGCCCGTGGGGGGGGGAGACCCAGTACTTC.

The gene calls are TRBV13 and TRBJ1-3, with no clear D. The CDR3 has 17 amino acids. With 0 bases removed from V and 0 bases from J, the gap between germline ends came to 12 bases. Germline CDR1 and CDR2: PRHDT and FYEKMQ (reference sequence). CDR3 sequence (DNA): TGTGCCAGCAGCTTAGGTCTGCCCGCAAGCTCTGGAAACACCATATATTTT. The encoded protein is CASSLGLPASSGNTIYF.

The V call is TRBV6-1, the J call TRBJ1-6; 8 positions agree with TRBD1. The trim removed 4 bases at V and 7 bases at J, leaving 6 bases unmatched. Germline lookup yields CDR1 MNHNS and CDR2 SASEGT. The CDR3 has 15 residues. The CDR3 here is CASSVDRVINSPLHF. The CDR3 DNA is TGTGCCAGCAGTGTGGACAGGGTGATAAATTCACCCCTCCACTTT.

The count of this clone is one. The chain is built from TRBV7-8 and TRBJ2-2; the match to TRBD1 covers 10 bases. Unmatched junction bases numbered 2, after V lost 0 bases and J lost 4 bases. Looked up from germline, CDR1 is SGHVS and CDR2 is FQNEAQ. This CDR3 is built from 16 residues. DNA of the CDR3: TGTGCCAGCAGCTTAGCCGGGACAGGGGCCACCGGGGAGCTGTTTTTT. Translating gives CASSLAGTGATGELFF.

The rearrangement joins TRBV7-2 to TRBJ2-3, with 13 bases identical to TRBD2. Trimming cost V 4 bases and J 2 bases; bases outside gene matches: 3. The CDR3 totals 16 residues. Germline assignment: CDR1 SGHTA and CDR2 FQGNSA. CDR3 DNA sequence: TGTGCCAGCAGCTCGGGACTAGCGGGGTACACAGATACGCAGTATTTT. Translated, it gives CASSSGLAGYTDTQYF.

This clone came up once. V is TRBV6-5 and J is TRBJ2-7; the D gene is possibly TRBD1 (6 bases). The V gene lost 2 bases and the J gene lost 0 bases, with 11 bases spanning the gap. There are 15 residues in the CDR3. Germline CDR1 and CDR2: MNHEY and SVGAGI. The CDR3 DNA sequence: TGTGCCAGCAGTTACGCGCCGACAGGCTCCTACGAGCAGTACTTC. Its translation: CASSYAPTGSYEQYF.

The chain has TRBV7-8 and TRBJ1-3; D possibly corresponds to TRBD1 (5 bases). Germline assignment: CDR1 SGHVS and CDR2 FQNEAQ. The CDR3 spans 15 residues. The V end was cut by 5 bases, the J end by 2 bases, with 13 bases between. The CDR3 nucleotides read TGTGCCAGCAGCCCACAGCGGGGGACTGGAAACACCATATATTTT. Translating it yields CASSPQRGTGNTIYF.

V is TRBV19 and J is TRBJ1-1; D unresolved. The length of the CDR3 is 13 residues. Per germline, CDR1 LNHDA and CDR2 SQIVND (reference sequence). The germline V and J ends were trimmed by 3 bases and 1 base, with 6 bases remaining between them. The chain's CDR3 is CASSISGNTEAFF. CDR3 DNA: TGTGCCAGTAGTATTTCCGGGAACACTGAAGCTTTCTTT.

This chain connects TRBV28 to TRBJ1-1; D unresolved. From germline, CDR1 is MDHEN and CDR2 SYDVKM. V was shortened by 8 bases and J by 1 base, with 5 bases between the two germline ends. The CDR3 length is 11 residues. The CDR3 region has the DNA TGTGCCAGCGGACGGAACACTGAAGCTTTCTTT. The encoded protein is CASGRNTEAFF.

V gene TRBV4-2 combines with J gene TRBJ2-5; weak D call: TRBD2 (5 bases). The CDR3 runs to 15 residues. V shed 1 base and J shed 3 bases, with 12 bases lying between them. Per germline, CDR1 LGHNA and CDR2 YNFKEQ. The CDR3 DNA follows: TGTGCCAGCAGCCAAGGTGGACTTGACAAAGAGACCCAGTACTTC. It yields the protein CASSQGGLDKETQYF.

The chain has TRBV6-6 and TRBJ2-7; D is unresolved. Germline V CDR1 and CDR2: MNHNY, SVGAGI (reference sequence). This CDR3 has 13 amino acids. V lost 2 bases to trimming and J lost 2 bases, with 7 bases between them. The CDR3: CASSYGVAYEQYF. The CDR3 DNA is TGTGCCAGCAGTTACGGGGTTGCCTACGAGCAGTACTTC.

The gene calls are TRBV2 and TRBJ2-5; D remains ambiguous. Trimming took 5 bases from V and 4 from J, leaving 5 bases between them. Germline lookup yields CDR1 SNHLY and CDR2 FYNNEI. The CDR3 is 11 residues long. CDR3 sequence reads: CASSYLETQYF. The CDR3 DNA reads as TGTGCCAGCAGTTACTTAGAGACCCAGTACTTC.

In its sample, this clone was seen once. This chain links TRBV2 with TRBJ2-7, with 9 bases aligning to TRBD2. The CDR3 is 14 residues long. The V gene end was trimmed by 5 bases and the J gene end by 6 bases; junction bases not matched to a gene: 8. Germline V lookup: CDR1 SNHLY, CDR2 FYNNEI. For the CDR3, the DNA is TGTGCCAGCAGTCTCGAGCGGGGGGTTAGCGAGCAGTACTTC. Its protein is CASSLERGVSEQYF.

The chain is built from TRBV29-1 and TRBJ2-7; no firm D call. Germline V gives CDR1 SQVTM, CDR2 ANQGSEA. The CDR3 spans 12 residues. The V gene lost 4 bases and the J gene lost 2 bases, with 9 bases spanning the gap. Here the CDR3 reads CSVVADTYEQYF. The CDR3 coding sequence is TGCAGCGTTGTGGCGGATACCTACGAGCAGTACTTC.